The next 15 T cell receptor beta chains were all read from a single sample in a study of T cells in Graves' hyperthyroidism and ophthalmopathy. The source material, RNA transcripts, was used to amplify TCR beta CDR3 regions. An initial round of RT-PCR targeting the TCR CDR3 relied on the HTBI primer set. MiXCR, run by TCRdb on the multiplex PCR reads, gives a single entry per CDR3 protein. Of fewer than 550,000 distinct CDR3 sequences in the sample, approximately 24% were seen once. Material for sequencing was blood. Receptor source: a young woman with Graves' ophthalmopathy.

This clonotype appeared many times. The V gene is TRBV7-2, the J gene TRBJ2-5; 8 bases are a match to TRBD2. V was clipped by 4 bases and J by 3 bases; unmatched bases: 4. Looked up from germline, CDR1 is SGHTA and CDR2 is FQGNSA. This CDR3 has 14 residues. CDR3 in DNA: TGTGCCAGCAGCTCGGGGGGGGCCGAAGAGACCCAGTACTTC. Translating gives CASSSGGAEETQYF. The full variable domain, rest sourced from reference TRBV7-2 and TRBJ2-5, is GAGVSQSPSNKVTEKGKDVELRCDPISGHTALYWYRQSLGQGLEFLIYFQGNSAPDKSGLPSDRFSAERTGGSVSTLTIQRTQQEDSAVYLCASSSGGAEETQYFGPGTRLLVL.

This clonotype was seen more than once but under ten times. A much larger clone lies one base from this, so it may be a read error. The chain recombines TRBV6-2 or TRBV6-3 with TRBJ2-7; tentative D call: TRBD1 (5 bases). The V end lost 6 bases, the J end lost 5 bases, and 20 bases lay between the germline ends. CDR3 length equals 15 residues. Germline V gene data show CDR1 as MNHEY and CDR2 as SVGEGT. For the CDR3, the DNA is TGTGCCAGCAGCATCCAGCAGGGTGTAGGCCACGAGCAGTACTTC. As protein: CASSIQQGVGHEQYF.

CDR3 in amino acids: CASSVSGGASYEQYF. CDR3 nucleotide sequence: TGTGCCAGCAGTGTGAGCGGGGGGGCGTCCTACGAGCAGTACTTC. The V gene is TRBV6-1, the J gene TRBJ2-7; 10 nucleotides align to TRBD2. The CDR3 length is 15 residues. Germline V gene data show CDR1 as MNHNS and CDR2 as SASEGT. Losses at the gene ends were 4 bases for V and 1 base for J; bases not matched to a gene: 4.

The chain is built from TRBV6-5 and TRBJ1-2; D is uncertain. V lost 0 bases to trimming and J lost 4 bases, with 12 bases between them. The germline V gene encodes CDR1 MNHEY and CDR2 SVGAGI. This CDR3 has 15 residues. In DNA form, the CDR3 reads TGTGCCAGCAGTTACTCTGGAGGGAGCGGCTATGGCTACACCTTC. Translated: CASSYSGGSGYGYTF.

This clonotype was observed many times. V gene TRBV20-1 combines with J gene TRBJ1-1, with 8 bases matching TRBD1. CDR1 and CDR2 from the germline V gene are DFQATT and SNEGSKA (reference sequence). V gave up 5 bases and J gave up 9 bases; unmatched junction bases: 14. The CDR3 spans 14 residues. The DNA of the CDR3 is TGCAGTGCTGAGGTGAAAGGGACAGGAAGAAAAGCTTTCTTT. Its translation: CSAEVKGTGRKAFF.

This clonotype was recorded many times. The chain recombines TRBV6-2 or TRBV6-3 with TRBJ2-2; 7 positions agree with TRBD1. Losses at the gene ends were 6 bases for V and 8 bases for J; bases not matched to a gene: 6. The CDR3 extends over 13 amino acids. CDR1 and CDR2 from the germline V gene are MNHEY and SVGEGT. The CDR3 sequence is CASRPTGVGELFF. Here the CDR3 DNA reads TGTGCCAGCAGGCCCACAGGGGTAGGGGAGCTGTTTTTT.

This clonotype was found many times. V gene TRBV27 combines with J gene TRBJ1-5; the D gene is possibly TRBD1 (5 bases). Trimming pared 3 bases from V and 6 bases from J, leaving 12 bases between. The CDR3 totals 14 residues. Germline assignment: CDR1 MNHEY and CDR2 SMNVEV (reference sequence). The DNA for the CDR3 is TGTGCCAGCAGTTTGGCAGGGAGGAGTCAGCCCCAGCATTTT. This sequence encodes CASSLAGRSQPQHF.

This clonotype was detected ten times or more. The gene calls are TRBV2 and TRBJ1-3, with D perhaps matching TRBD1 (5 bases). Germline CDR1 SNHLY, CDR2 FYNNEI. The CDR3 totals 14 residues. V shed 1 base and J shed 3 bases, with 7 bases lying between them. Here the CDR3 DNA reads TGTGCCAGCAGTGAAGAGAGGGGTGGAAACACCATATATTTT. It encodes CASSEERGGNTIYF.

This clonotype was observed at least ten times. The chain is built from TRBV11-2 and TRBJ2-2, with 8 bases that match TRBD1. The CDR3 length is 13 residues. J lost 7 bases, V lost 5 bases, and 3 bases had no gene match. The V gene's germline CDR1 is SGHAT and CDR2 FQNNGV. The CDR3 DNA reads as TGTGCCAGCAGCCCCGGGACAGGCGGGGAGCTGTTTTTT. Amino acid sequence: CASSPGTGGELFF.

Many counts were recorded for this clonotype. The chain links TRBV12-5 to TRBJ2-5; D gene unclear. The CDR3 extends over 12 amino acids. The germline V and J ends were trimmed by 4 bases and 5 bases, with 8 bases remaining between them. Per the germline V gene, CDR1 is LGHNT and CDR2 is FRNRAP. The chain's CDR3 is CASGSGAETQYF. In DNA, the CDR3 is TGTGCTAGTGGTTCGGGCGCGGAGACCCAGTACTTC.

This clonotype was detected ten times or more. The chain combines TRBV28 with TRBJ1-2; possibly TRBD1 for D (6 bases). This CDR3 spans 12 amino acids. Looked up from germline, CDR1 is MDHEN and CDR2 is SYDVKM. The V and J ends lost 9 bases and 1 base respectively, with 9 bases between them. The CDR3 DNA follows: TGTGCCAGTAGACAGGATAACTATGGCTACACCTTC. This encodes CASRQDNYGYTF.

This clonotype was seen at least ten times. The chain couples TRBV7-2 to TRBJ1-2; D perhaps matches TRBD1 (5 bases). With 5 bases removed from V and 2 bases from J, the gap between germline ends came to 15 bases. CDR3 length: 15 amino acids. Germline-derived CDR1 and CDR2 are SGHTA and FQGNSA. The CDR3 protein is CASSQSAGTNYGYTF. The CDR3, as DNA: TGTGCCAGCAGCCAGTCGGCAGGGACCAACTATGGCTACACCTTC.

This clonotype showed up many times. CDR3 in amino acids: CASSRWDGNTEAFF. CDR3 bases: TGCGCCAGCAGCCGATGGGACGGTAACACTGAAGCTTTCTTT. The chain recombines TRBV5-1 with TRBJ1-1, with a tentative D call TRBD1 (5 bases). This CDR3 contains 14 residues. With 4 bases removed from V and 2 bases from J, the gap between germline ends came to 12 bases. Germline-derived CDR1 and CDR2 are SGHRS and YFSETQ.

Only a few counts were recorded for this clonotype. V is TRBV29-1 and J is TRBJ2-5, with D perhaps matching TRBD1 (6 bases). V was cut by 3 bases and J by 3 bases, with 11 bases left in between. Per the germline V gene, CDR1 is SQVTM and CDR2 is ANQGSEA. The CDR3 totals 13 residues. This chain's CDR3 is CSVDGAGEETQYF. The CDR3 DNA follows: TGCAGCGTTGATGGGGCAGGGGAAGAGACCCAGTACTTC.

The CDR3 spells CASSYEGGVTGELFF. The CDR3 nucleotides are TGTGCCAGCAGTTACGAGGGGGGGGTTACCGGGGAGCTGTTTTTT. This rearrangement joins TRBV6-5 to TRBJ2-2; perhaps TRBD2 as D (7 bases). Trimming pared 2 bases from V and 5 bases from J, leaving 12 bases between. The CDR3 length is 15 residues. Germline CDR1 is MNHEY and CDR2 is SVGAGI.